The 26 T cell receptor beta chains reported below all come from one sample, sequenced in a study of blood T cell repertoires in COVID-19. Repertoires were generated with immunoSEQ multiplex PCR, while TCRdb's copy carries only in-frame clones and drops some. This table holds some 320,000 clones, over 85% found once. Material for sequencing was PBMCs or T cells enriched from blood (not recorded which). These receptors were taken from a man in his 60s who had recovered from COVID-19.

In this sample, this clone turned up once. This sequence joins TRBV12-3 or TRBV12-4 and TRBJ1-6; no definite D call. V was shortened by 6 bases and J by 11 bases, with 11 bases between the two germline ends. The CDR3 has 12 amino acids. CDR3 region: CASSREATPLHF. The CDR3 region has the DNA TGTGCCAGCAGCCGAGAAGCTACACCCCTCCACTTT.

For the CDR3, the DNA is TGTGCCAGCAGCTTGGGACTAGCGGGAGTCCAAGAGACCCAGTACTTC. This encodes CASSLGLAGVQETQYF. The V call is TRBV5-5, the J call TRBJ2-5; TRBD2 matches at 12 bases. CDR1 and CDR2 (germline): SGHKS, YYEKEE (reference sequence). Losses at the gene ends were 0 bases for V and 1 base for J; bases not matched to a gene: 1. The CDR3 contains 16 residues.

The sample holds a few counts of this clone. The genes are TRBV5-1 and TRBJ2-3, with a weak D call TRBD2 (6 bases). Germline values: CDR1 SGHRS, CDR2 YFSETQ. The V gene lost 2 bases and the J gene lost 3 bases, with 13 bases spanning the gap. There are 15 residues in the CDR3. The CDR3 bases are TGCGCCAGCAGCTTTCGGCAGGGAGGTACAGATACGCAGTATTTT. It encodes CASSFRQGGTDTQYF.

The chain couples TRBV5-1 to TRBJ1-3; weak D call: TRBD1 (5 bases). Germline V lookup: CDR1 SGHRS, CDR2 YFSETQ. The CDR3 is 14 residues long. V lost 3 bases to trimming and J lost 4 bases, with 11 bases between them. The CDR3 sequence is CASSWQGGGNTIYF. The CDR3 coding sequence is TGCGCCAGCAGCTGGCAGGGAGGCGGAAACACCATATATTTT.

The rearrangement joins TRBV4-1 to TRBJ1-2, with 9 bases aligning to TRBD1. Germline V gene lookup returns CDR1 MGHRA and CDR2 YSYEKL. This CDR3 has 18 residues. V dropped 0 bases and J dropped 6; count of bases not matched to a gene: 14. CDR3 protein: CASSQDRFSGQGLNGYTF. For the CDR3, the DNA is TGCGCCAGCAGCCAAGATCGGTTCTCGGGACAGGGACTCAATGGCTACACCTTC.

The rearrangement uses TRBV4-2 and TRBJ1-5; 8 nucleotides agree with TRBD1. V gave up 1 base and J gave up 8 bases; unmatched junction bases: 4. CDR3 length equals 14 residues. Germline-derived CDR1 and CDR2 are LGHNA and YNFKEQ. The CDR3 is CASSQGTGYEPQHF. CDR3 nucleotide sequence: TGTGCCAGCAGCCAAGGGACAGGGTATGAGCCCCAGCATTTT.

The chain is built from TRBV5-1 and TRBJ1-1; 10 positions match TRBD1. Looked up from germline, CDR1 is SGHRS and CDR2 is YFSETQ. Germline trimming cut 3 bases from V and 4 bases from J; bases unmatched to any gene: 12. The CDR3 is 17 amino acids. This chain's CDR3 is CASSSPLGQGMGTEAFF. CDR3 DNA sequence: TGCGCCAGCAGCTCGCCCCTGGGACAGGGGATGGGCACTGAAGCTTTCTTT.

A single count supports this clone. V and J are TRBV2 and TRBJ2-7, with D unresolved. In germline, CDR1 is SNHLY, CDR2 FYNNEI. The CDR3 is made up of 11 amino acids. Trimming pared 5 bases from V and 4 bases from J, leaving 6 bases between. This chain's CDR3 is CASSPPYEQYF. For the CDR3, the DNA is TGTGCCAGCAGTCCCCCTTACGAGCAGTACTTC.

This CDR3 is CASSTRQGGTPYEQYF. For the CDR3, the DNA is TGTGCCAGTAGTACCCGGCAAGGGGGTACGCCCTACGAGCAGTACTTC. The V and J genes are TRBV19 and TRBJ2-7; possibly TRBD1 for D (6 bases). This CDR3 is 16 amino acids long. V lost 4 bases and J 2 bases, leaving 18 bases between the germline ends. Germline V gives CDR1 LNHDA, CDR2 SQIVND (reference sequence).

The chain links TRBV6-1 to TRBJ1-5; unclear D gene. The CDR3 sequence is 14 residues long. V was clipped by 2 bases and J by 6 bases, with 11 bases between them. CDR1 and CDR2 from the germline V gene are MNHNS and SASEGT. The CDR3, as DNA: TGTGCCAGCAGTGAACTGAGTCGAGGTCAGCCCCAGCATTTT. This gives the protein CASSELSRGQPQHF.

This chain joins TRBV5-1 and TRBJ1-4, with 8 bases identical to TRBD1. Germline loops: CDR1 SGHRS, CDR2 YFSETQ. The V gene end was trimmed by 4 bases and the J gene end by 8 bases; junction bases not matched to a gene: 16. This CDR3 has 17 residues. CDR3 region: CASSVDRGSPSGEKLFF. The CDR3 region has the DNA TGCGCCAGCAGCGTAGACAGGGGAAGCCCTTCCGGCGAAAAACTGTTTTTT.

Turning to this clone: The germline gene is not matched at one end of the junction; a read error may be the cause. This rearrangement joins TRBV7-9 to TRBJ1-1; D may be TRBD1 (6 bases). This CDR3 is built from 16 residues. Germline values: CDR1 SEHNR, CDR2 FQNEAQ (reference sequence). The CDR3 DNA is TGTGCCAGCAGCCAGACAGGCATGGGGTTGAATACTGAAGCTTTCTTT. Protein sequence: CASSQTGMGLNTEAFF.

The sample holds a few counts of this clone. The chain uses TRBV14 and TRBJ2-7, with TRBD2 identical over 8 bases. Trimming took 4 bases from V and 3 from J; bases not matched to a gene: 8. From germline, CDR1 is SGHDN and CDR2 FVKESK. The CDR3 is 15 amino acids. CDR3 amino acids: CASSPYGTSLYEQYF. In nucleotides, the CDR3 is TGTGCCAGCAGCCCGTACGGGACTAGTCTCTACGAGCAGTACTTC. Based on the CDR3 plus reference TRBV14 and TRBJ2-7, the full variable domain is EAGVTQFPSHSVIEKGQTVTLRCDPISGHDNLYWYRRVMGKEIKFLLHFVKESKQDESGMPNNRFLAERTGGTYSTLKVQPAELEDSGVYFCASSPYGTSLYEQYFGPGTRLTVT.

Details on this clone: The junction departs from the called germline gene at one end, perhaps through a read error. This chain joins TRBV19 and TRBJ1-5; TRBD1 agrees at 8 bases. Germline V lookup: CDR1 LNHDA, CDR2 SQIVND (reference sequence). CDR3 length: 15 amino acids. The CDR3 coding sequence is TGTGCCAGTAGTACTAGTGCAGGGGGCAACCAGCCCCAGCATTTT. The encoded protein is CASSTSAGGNQPQHF.

On this clone: The sample has other DNA sequences that encode this CDR3 too. J is TRBJ2-2 and V is TRBV7-2; TRBD2 is a possible D gene (8 bases). Germline values: CDR1 SGHTA, CDR2 FQGNSA. V lost 8 bases and J lost 6, with 19 bases in between. CDR3 length equals 15 residues. The DNA for the CDR3 is TGTGCCAGCGGGAGAGGGGGCGGGGGGTCCGGGGAGCTGTTTTTT. As protein: CASGRGGGGSGELFF.

The J gene is TRBJ1-4, the V gene TRBV6-5; tentative D call: TRBD1 (6 bases). The germline V gene has CDR1 MNHEY and CDR2 SVGAGI. The CDR3 has 14 residues. The V end was cut by 7 bases, the J end by 5 bases, with 14 bases between. CDR3 residues: CASTTSDRNEKLFF. In DNA, the CDR3 is TGTGCCAGCACGACCTCGGACAGAAATGAAAAACTGTTTTTT.

V and J are TRBV24-1 and TRBJ2-5, with unresolved D. Trimming took off 3 bases at V and 1 base at J, with 8 bases between the two ends. Germline values: CDR1 KGHDR, CDR2 SFDVKD. The CDR3 has 14 residues. This chain's CDR3 is CATSDTIFQETQYF. The CDR3 DNA is TGTGCCACCAGTGATACAATATTCCAAGAGACCCAGTACTTC.

The chain joins TRBV6-5 to TRBJ2-7; 9 positions match TRBD1. The V segment lost 6 bases and the J segment 7 bases; nucleotides outside the gene matches: 4. The CDR3 loop spans 12 amino acids. Germline-derived CDR1 and CDR2 are MNHEY and SVGAGI. DNA of the CDR3: TGTGCCAGCAGCCTGACAGGGGGAGAGCAGTACTTC. Amino acids: CASSLTGGEQYF.

Concerning this clone itself: Other DNA sequences from this sample encode an identical CDR3 as well. The chain is built from TRBV7-2 and TRBJ2-1; D uncertain. V was cut by 1 base and J by 0 bases, with 10 bases left in between. The CDR3 is 16 residues long. CDR1 is SGHTA, CDR2 FQGNSA, per germline. The CDR3 DNA is TGTGCCAGCAGCTTAGTCGGGTCTAGCTCCTACAATGAGCAGTTCTTC. This codes for CASSLVGSSSYNEQFF. The variable domain in full, with the rest retrieved from reference TRBV7-2 and TRBJ2-1, is GAGVSQSPSNKVTEKGKDVELRCDPISGHTALYWYRQSLGQGLEFLIYFQGNSAPDKSGLPSDRFSAERTGGSVSTLTIQRTQQEDSAVYLCASSLVGSSSYNEQFFGPGTRLTVL.

The chain joins TRBV7-6 to TRBJ1-5; 9 bases agree with TRBD1. The germline V gene encodes CDR1 SGHVS and CDR2 FNYEAQ. The CDR3 runs 14 residues. Trimming at V came to 5 bases and at J to 3 bases, leaving 2 bases not matched to a gene. In DNA form, the CDR3 reads TGTGCCAGCAGCCCACAGGGGGCCAATCAGCCCCAGCATTTT. Protein product: CASSPQGANQPQHF.

This rearrangement joins TRBV7-3 to TRBJ2-3; TRBD2 matches at 8 bases. This CDR3 contains 16 residues. Germline V gene lookup returns CDR1 SGHTA and CDR2 FQGTGA. Trimming at V came to 4 bases and at J to 5 bases, leaving 11 bases not matched to a gene. CDR3 sequence (DNA): TGTGCCAGCAGCTCACCGACTAGCGAGGGGGGAGATACGCAGTATTTT. As protein: CASSSPTSEGGDTQYF.

The chain has TRBV5-1 and TRBJ1-1; D perhaps matches TRBD1 (5 bases). V was shortened by 3 bases and J by 5 bases, with 17 bases between the two germline ends. CDR1 is SGHRS, CDR2 YFSETQ, per germline. The CDR3 runs to 15 residues. The CDR3, as DNA: TGCGCCAGCAGCTCGACCGGGACGGCGGGGACTGAAGCTTTCTTT. Its protein is CASSSTGTAGTEAFF.

This clone was observed a few times. As DNA, the CDR3 is TGTGCCAGCAGTCCCGGGACAGGGGATCCGGGACTAGCGGGAGCCCCCTACGAGCAGTACTTC. Amino acids: CASSPGTGDPGLAGAPYEQYF. The rearrangement uses TRBV27 and TRBJ2-7; 14 positions agree with TRBD2. CDR1 is MNHEY and CDR2 is SMNVEV in the germline V gene (reference sequence). The length of the CDR3 is 21 residues. J gave up 2 bases and V 5 bases, and 20 bases lay outside the gene matches.

The chain links TRBV12-3 or TRBV12-4 to TRBJ2-7, with a possible D match to TRBD2 (5 bases). The CDR3 spans 13 residues. Trimming cost V 3 bases and J 6 bases, with 12 bases left between them. The CDR3 reads CASSLPHGVEQYF. DNA of the CDR3: TGTGCCAGCAGTTTGCCACACGGGGTCGAGCAGTACTTC.

This clone was seen a few times. The rearrangement uses TRBV2 and TRBJ1-5; no firm D call. The CDR3 runs to 14 residues. In germline, CDR1 is SNHLY, CDR2 FYNNEI. Trimming left V 4 bases short and J 0 bases short, with 7 bases between. The CDR3 sequence: CASSALYSNQPQHF. CDR3 sequence (DNA): TGTGCCAGCAGTGCTCTATATAGCAATCAGCCCCAGCATTTT.

V usage is TRBV29-1 and J usage is TRBJ1-3; weak D call: TRBD1 (5 bases). Germline loops: CDR1 SQVTM, CDR2 ANQGSEA. V lost 8 bases to trimming and J lost 0 bases, with 20 bases between them. The CDR3 consists of 16 residues. CDR3 sequence: CSHGGWGTSSGNTIYF. CDR3 nucleotide sequence: TGCAGCCACGGGGGGTGGGGAACGAGCTCTGGAAACACCATATATTTT.